One TCR beta chain is described in this entry. This clone was observed a single time. The antigen it recognizes is unknown. Nothing much larger sits one base from this clone, and base qualities are not available. These data are taken from a study of lymphopenia after photon versus proton radiotherapy (dated by TCRdb to about 2019). Notes on the research overall: In patients with gastrointestinal tumors who developed high-grade lymphopenia, the study compared the immunological effects of photon radiation therapy with those of proton radiation therapy. The cohort included around 22 patients with gastrointestinal tumors who developed lymphopenia after receiving either photon or proton therapy. The study was designed to characterize how the impact on the immune system differs between the two radiation modalities.

General conclusions and limits of the study: Relative stability during treatment was observed in proton-treated patients, whereas loss of naive T cells and TCR diversity and gain of effector/memory populations were observed in photon-treated patients. The survival association was assessed only in patients who died, and better survival with proton therapy was presented by the authors as a possibility rather than a demonstrated result. Once the lymphocyte count had reached its nadir, the repertoires of photon-treated patients showed oligoclonal expansion, particularly of CD8+ Temra cells, and this expansion drove the decline in diversity. Across the cohort, among patients who died, a greater drop in TCR diversity after the nadir was inversely correlated with overall survival time.

The method was the immunoSEQ multiplex PCR assay. Alongside multiparametric flow cytometry, deep sequencing of rearranged TCR beta loci was used to profile the T cell repertoires. Sourced from immuneACCESS, this table was stored by TCRdb with only in-frame sequences that have V and J called. A share of the clones is absent; for the studies checked, an unresolved V gene accounts for under half, and the remainder has no known explanation. This sample has approximately 65,000 clones in its table, and over 80% of those were observed once. The top ten hold roughly a tenth of the sample. Source: peripheral blood, taken from a patient treated with proton-based radiotherapy. The origin of this receptor is a man at least 80 years old with esophageal cancer.

This receptor has the CDR3 CASSVGRGRSYGYTF. The sequence in DNA is TGTGCCAGCAGCGTAGGCAGGGGGCGAAGCTATGGCTACACCTTC. Recombination linked TRBV9 to TRBJ1-2, and 8 junction bases match TRBD1. The germline V gene provides CDR1 SGDLS and CDR2 YYNGEE. Here V drops 0 bases and J drops 4 bases, and the junction holds 5 bases not matched to any gene. The CDR3 has 15 amino acids, counting the end cysteine and phenylalanine. CDR3 DNA only is kept here, 45 bases in frame from base 1.